The clone carrying this T cell receptor beta chain was observed at least ten times. TCRdb reanalysed the 5' RACE reads using MiXCR and keeps one entry per CDR3 protein. The repertoire has 46,000 or so distinct CDR3 sequences, roughly 6.4% of them found once; the top ten carry 10%. These data belong to a study of T cells after yellow fever vaccination. Study-level information: Tscm, CM, EM and EMRA memory subsets were sorted by CD3, CD45RA, CCR7 and CD95.

Regarding the study as a whole: Boosting was followed by the reappearance of most primary-vaccination clones (roughly 95% CD4, about 90% CD8). Any FACS-sorted repertoire could hold abundant clonotypes that contaminate it from the bulk population.

This clonotype was sampled from a man aged 30 to 45 who received the YFV17D yellow fever vaccine. Source: PBMCs, either bulk or a sorted T-cell subset (CD4+, CD8+, memory, or dextramer-sorted; not recorded which), taken 45 days after the yellow fever booster vaccination.

CDR3 DNA: TGTGCCAGCAGTCCACAACAAGGGGGCTACGAGCAGTACTTC. Protein sequence: CASSPQQGGYEQYF. J is TRBJ2-7 and V is TRBV7-2; tentatively, D is TRBD1 (6 bases). V shed 6 bases and J shed 3 bases, with 15 bases lying between them. The CDR3 runs to 14 residues. The germline gives CDR1 SGHTA, CDR2 FQGNSA.